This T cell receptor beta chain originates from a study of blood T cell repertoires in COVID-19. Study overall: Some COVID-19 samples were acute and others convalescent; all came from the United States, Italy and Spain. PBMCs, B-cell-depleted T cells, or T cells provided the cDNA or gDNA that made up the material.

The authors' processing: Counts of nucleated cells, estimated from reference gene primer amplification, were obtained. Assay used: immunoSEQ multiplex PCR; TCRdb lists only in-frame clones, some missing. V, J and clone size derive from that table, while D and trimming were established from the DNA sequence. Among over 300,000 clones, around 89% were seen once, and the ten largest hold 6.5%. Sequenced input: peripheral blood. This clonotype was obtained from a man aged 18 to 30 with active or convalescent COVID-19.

CDR3 DNA sequence: TGCGCCAGCAGCCAAGGGATAGCGGGAGAGTCCTACGAGCAGTACTTC. This encodes CASSQGIAGESYEQYF. The chain combines TRBV4-3 with TRBJ2-7, with 9 nucleotides matching TRBD2. This CDR3 is built from 16 residues. V shed 1 base and J 1 base; nucleotides not matched to a gene: 5. Germline loops: CDR1 LGHNA, CDR2 YSLEER.